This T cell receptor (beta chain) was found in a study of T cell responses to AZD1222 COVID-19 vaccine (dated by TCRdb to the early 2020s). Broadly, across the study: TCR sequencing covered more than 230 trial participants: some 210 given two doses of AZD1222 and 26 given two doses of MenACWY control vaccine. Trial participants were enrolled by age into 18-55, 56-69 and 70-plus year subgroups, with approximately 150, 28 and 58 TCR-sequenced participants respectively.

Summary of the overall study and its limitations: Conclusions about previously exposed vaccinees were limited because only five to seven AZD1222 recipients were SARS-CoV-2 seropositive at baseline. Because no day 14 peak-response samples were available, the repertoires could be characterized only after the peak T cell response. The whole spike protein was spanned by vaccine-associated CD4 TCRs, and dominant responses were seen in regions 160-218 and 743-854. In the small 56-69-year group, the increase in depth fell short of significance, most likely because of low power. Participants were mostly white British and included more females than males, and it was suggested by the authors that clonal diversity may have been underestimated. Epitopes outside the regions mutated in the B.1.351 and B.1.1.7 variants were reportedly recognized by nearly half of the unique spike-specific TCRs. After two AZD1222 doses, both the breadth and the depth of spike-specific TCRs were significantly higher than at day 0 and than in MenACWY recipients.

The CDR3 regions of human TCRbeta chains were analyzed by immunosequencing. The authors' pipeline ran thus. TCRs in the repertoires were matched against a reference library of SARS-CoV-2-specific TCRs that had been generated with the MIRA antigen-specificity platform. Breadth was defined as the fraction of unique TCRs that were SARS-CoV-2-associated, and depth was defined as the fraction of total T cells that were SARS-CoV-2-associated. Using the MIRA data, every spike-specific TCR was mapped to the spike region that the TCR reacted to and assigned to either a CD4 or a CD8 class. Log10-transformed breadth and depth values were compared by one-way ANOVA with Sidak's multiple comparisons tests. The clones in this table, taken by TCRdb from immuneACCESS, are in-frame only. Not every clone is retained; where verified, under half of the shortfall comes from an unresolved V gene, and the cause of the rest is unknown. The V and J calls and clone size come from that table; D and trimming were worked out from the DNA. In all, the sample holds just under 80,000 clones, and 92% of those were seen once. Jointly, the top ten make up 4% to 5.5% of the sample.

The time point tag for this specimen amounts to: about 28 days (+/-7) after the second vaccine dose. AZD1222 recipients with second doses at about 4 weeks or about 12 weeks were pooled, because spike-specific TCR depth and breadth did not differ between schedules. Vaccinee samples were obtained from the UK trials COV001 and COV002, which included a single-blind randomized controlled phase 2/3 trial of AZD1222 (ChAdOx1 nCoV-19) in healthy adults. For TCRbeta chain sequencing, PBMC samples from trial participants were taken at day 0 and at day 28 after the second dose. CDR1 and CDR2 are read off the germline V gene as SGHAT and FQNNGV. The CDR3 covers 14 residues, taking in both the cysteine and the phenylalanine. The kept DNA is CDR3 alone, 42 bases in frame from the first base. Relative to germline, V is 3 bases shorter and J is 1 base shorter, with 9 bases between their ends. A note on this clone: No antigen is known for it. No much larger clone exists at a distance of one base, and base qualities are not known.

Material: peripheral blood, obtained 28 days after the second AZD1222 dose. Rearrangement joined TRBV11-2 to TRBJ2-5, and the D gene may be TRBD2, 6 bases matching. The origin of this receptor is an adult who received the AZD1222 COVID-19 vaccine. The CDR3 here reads CASSFGGVQETQYF. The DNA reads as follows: TGTGCCAGCAGCTTCGGGGGAGTCCAAGAGACCCAGTACTTC. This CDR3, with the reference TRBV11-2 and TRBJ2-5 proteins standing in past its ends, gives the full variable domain EAGVAQSPRYKIIEKRQSVAFWCNPISGHATLYWYQQILGQGPKLLIQFQNNGVVDDSQLPKDRFSAERLKGVDSTLKIQPAKLEDSAVYLCASSFGGVQETQYFGPGTRLLVL.